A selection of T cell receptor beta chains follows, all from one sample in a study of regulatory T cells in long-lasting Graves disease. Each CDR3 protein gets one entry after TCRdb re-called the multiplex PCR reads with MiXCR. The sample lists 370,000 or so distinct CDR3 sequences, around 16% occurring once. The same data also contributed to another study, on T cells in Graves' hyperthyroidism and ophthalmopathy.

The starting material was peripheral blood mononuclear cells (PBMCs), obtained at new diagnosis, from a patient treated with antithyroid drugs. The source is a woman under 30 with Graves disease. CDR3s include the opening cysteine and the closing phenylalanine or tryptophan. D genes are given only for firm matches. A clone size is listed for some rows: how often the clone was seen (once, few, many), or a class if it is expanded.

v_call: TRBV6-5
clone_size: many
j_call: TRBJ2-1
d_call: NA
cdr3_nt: TGTGCCAGCAGTTATGGGAGAGGGCAGTTCTTC
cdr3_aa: CASSYGRGQFF

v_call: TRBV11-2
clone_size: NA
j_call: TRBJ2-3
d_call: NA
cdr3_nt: TGTGCCAGCAGCTGGAGTGGGGGGGCCGAAGATACGCAGTATTTT
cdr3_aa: CASSWSGGAEDTQYF

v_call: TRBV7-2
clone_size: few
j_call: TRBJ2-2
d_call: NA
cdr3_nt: TGTGCCAGCAGGTCCTTCAGCCCAGGTTCCGGGGAGCTGTTTTTT
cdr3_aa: CASRSFSPGSGELFF

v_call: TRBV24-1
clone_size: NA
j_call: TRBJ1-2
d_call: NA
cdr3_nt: TGTGCCACCAGTGGGGGGGGTGGCAGTCTCGCAGATGGCTACACCTTC
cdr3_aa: CATSGGGGSLADGYTF

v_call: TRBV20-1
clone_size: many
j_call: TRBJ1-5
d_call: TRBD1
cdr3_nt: TGCAGTGCTAGGCGAGGACAGGGCAATCAGCCCCAGCATTTT
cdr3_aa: CSARRGQGNQPQHF

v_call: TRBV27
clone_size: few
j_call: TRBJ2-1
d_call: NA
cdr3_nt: TGTGCCACCGGCCGGGCCTACAATGAGCAGTTCTTC
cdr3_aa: CATGRAYNEQFF

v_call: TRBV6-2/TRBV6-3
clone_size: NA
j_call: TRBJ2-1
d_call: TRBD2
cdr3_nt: TGTGCCAGCAGGGTAGCGGGGGGGCGTAGCAATGAGCAGTTCTTC
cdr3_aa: CASRVAGGRSNEQFF

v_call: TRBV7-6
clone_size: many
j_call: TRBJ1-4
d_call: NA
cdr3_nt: TGTGCCAGCAGCGTAACGCAGGGGCGTAATGAAAAACTGTTTTTT
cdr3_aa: CASSVTQGRNEKLFF

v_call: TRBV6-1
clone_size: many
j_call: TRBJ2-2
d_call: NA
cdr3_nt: TGTGCCACCCGAGGAGGGGGAGACACCGGGGAGCTGTTTTTT
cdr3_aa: CATRGGGDTGELFF

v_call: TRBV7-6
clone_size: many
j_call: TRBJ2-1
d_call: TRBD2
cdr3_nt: TGTGCCAGCAGCTCGAGTAGCGGGGGACCCGGAGAGCAGTTCTTC
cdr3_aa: CASSSSSGGPGEQFF

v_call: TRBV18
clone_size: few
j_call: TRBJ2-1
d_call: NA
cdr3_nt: TGTGCCAGCTCCTCACGAGGGGGGGAGTCTTACAATGAGCAGTTCTTC
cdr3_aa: CASSSRGGESYNEQFF

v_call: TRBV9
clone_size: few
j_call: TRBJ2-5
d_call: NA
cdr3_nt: TGTGCCAGCAGCGTAGGCTCACTAGGGGGGGATCGGACCCAGTACTTC
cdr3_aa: CASSVGSLGGDRTQYF

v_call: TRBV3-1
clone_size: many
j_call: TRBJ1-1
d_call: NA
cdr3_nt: TGTGCCAGCAGCCAAGAAATTGGGGGGTTTAGCTTGCGTGGCACTGAAGCTTTCTTT
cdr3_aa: CASSQEIGGFSLRGTEAFF

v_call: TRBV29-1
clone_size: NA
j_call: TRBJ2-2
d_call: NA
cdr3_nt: TGCAGCGTCCGCGGCGGCCGGGACTTTAACACCGGGGAGCTGTTTTTT
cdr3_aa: CSVRGGRDFNTGELFF

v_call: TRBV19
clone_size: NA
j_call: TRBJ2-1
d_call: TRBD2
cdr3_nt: TGTGCCAGTAGTATAGAGGGTAGCGGGAATGAGCAGTTCTTC
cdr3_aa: CASSIEGSGNEQFF

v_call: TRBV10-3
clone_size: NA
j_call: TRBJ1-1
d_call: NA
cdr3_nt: TGTGCCATCAGTGGGGATATGAACACTGAAGCTTTCTTT
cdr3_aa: CAISGDMNTEAFF

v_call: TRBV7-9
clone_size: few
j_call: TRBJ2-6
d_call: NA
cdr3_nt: TGTGCCAGCATGGCAGGGTCCTTCCGCCTCTCTGGGGCCAACGTCCTGACTTTC
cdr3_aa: CASMAGSFRLSGANVLTF

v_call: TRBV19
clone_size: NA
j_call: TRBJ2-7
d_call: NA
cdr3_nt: TGTGCCAGTAGTTCCGAGACCTTTTACGAGCAGTACTTC
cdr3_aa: CASSSETFYEQYF

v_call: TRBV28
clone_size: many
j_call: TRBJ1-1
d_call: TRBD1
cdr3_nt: TGTGCCAGTGGGACAGGGGATACTGAAGCTTTCTTT
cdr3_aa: CASGTGDTEAFF

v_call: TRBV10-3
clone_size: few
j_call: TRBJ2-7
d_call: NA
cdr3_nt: TGTGCCATCAGCCAGACAGAGACCTACGAGCAGTACTTC
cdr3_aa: CAISQTETYEQYF

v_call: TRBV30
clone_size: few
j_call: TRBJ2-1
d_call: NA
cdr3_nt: TGTGCACGAGCCCTGTCTGAGGTCCGAATTTTCTTC
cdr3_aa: CARALSEVRIFF

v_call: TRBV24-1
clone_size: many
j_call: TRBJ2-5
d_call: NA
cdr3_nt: TGTGCCACCAGTGGCGGAGCCAAGGGGGGGGACCAAGAGACCCAGTACTTC
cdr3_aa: CATSGGAKGGDQETQYF

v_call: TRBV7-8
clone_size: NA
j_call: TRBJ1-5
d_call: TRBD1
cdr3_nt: TGTGCCAGCAGCCCGGGACAGTTCCAGCATTTT
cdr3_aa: CASSPGQFQHF

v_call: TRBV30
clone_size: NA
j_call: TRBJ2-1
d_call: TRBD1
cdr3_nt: TGTGCCTGGAGACCCTCTGGACAGGGGGATCTGTTCTTC
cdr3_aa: CAWRPSGQGDLFF

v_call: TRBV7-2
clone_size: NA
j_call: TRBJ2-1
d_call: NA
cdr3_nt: TGTGCCAGCAATTATAGGAGAGAGCCGGGACTTTACAATGAGCAGTTCTTC
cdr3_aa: CASNYRREPGLYNEQFF

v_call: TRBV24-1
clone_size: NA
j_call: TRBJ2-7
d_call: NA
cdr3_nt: TGTGCCACCAGTGACCCCGACCACTACGAGCAGTACTTC
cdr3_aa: CATSDPDHYEQYF

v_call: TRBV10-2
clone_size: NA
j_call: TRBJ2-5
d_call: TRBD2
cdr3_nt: TGCGCCAGCAGTATGACTAGCGTGGACCCGGAGTACTTC
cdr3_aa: CASSMTSVDPEYF

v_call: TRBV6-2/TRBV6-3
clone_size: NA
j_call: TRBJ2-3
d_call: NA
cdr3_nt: TGTGCCAGCAGTCTAAACAGGTTATCGACCACAGATACGCAGTATTTT
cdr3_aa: CASSLNRLSTTDTQYF

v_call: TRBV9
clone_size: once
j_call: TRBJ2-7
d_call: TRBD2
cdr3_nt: TGTGCCAGCAGCTCTACTAGCGGGGTGGCCTACGAGCAGTACTTC
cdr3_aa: CASSSTSGVAYEQYF

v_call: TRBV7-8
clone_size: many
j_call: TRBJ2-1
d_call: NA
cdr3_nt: TGTGCCAGCAGCCTATCGAGAGGGAATAGTCATTACAATGAGCAGTTCTTC
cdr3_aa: CASSLSRGNSHYNEQFF

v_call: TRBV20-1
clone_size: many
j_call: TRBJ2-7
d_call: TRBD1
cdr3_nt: TGCAGTGTCCAACGCCGGGACAGGCCCTCCTACGAGCAGTACTTC
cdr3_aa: CSVQRRDRPSYEQYF

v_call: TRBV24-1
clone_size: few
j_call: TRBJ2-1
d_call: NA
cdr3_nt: TGTGCCACCTCCCGGTTAGGGGCTGCGTACAATGAGCAGTTCTTC
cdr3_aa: CATSRLGAAYNEQFF

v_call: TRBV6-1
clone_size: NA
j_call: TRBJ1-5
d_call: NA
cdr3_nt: TGTGCCAGCAGTGAACGACTTAATCAGCCCCAGCATTTT
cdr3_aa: CASSERLNQPQHF

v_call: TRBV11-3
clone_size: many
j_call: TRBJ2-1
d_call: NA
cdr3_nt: TGTGCCAGCAGCCAGGGAGGGGGCTCCTACAATGAGCAGTTCTTC
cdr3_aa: CASSQGGGSYNEQFF

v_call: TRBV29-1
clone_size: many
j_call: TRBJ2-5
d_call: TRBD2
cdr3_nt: TGCAGCGTCAGGACTAGCGGGGGGACGGAGACCCAGTACTTC
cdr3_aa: CSVRTSGGTETQYF

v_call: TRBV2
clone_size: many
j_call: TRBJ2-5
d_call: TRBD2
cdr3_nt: TGTGCCAGCACTCGGGACTATCAAGAGACCCAGTACTTC
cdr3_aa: CASTRDYQETQYF

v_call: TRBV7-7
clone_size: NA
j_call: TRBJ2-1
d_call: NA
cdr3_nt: TGTGCTAGCAGCTTAGAATCCGGGAGTTACAATGAGCAGTTCTTC
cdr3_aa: CASSLESGSYNEQFF

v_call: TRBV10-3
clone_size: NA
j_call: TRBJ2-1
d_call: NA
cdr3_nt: TGTGCCATCAATAGAGGCAGGGAATTTGGCGAGCAGTTCTTC
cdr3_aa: CAINRGREFGEQFF

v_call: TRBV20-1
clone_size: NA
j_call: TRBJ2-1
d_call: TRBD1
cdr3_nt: TGCAGTGGGAGCCCGGGACAGGGCTACAATGAGCAGTTCTTC
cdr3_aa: CSGSPGQGYNEQFF

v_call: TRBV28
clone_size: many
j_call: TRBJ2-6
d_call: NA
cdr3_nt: TGTGCCAGCACCTTAAGAGCCTCTGGGGCCAACGTCCTGACTTTC
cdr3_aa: CASTLRASGANVLTF

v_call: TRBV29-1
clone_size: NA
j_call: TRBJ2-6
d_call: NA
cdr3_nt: TGCAGCGTATTATCTGGGGCCAACGTCCTGACTTTC
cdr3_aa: CSVLSGANVLTF

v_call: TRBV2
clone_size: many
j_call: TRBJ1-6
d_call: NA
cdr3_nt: TGTGCCAGCAGTGTTAATTTAAATTCACCCCTCCACTTT
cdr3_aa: CASSVNLNSPLHF

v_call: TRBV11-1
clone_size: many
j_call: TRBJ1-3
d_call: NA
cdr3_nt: TGTGCCAGCAGCTTAAGATCATTATCTGGAAACACCATATATTTT
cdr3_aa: CASSLRSLSGNTIYF

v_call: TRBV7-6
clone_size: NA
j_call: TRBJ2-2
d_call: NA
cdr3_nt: TGTGCCAGCAGCTTTTCTTGGGACGGTCCCGGGGAGCTGTTTTTT
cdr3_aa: CASSFSWDGPGELFF

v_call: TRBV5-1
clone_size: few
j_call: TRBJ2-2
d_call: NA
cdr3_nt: TGCGCCAGCAGCTTGGTGGGCCTGAACACCGGGGAGCTGTTTTTT
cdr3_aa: CASSLVGLNTGELFF

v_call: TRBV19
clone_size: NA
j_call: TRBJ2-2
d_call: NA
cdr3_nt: TGTGCCAGTAGTATCGGCATCGCGAACACCGGGGAGCTGTTTTTT
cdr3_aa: CASSIGIANTGELFF

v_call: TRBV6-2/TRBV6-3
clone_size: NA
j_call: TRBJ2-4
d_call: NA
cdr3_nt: TGTGCCAGCAGCGCAGGGTGGGTCGACAAAAACATTCAGTACTTC
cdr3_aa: CASSAGWVDKNIQYF

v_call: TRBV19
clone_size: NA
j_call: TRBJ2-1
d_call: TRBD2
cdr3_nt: TGTGCCAGTAGTCCTCTACCGGGACTAGCGTGGGGTAATGAGCAGTTCTTC
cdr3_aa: CASSPLPGLAWGNEQFF

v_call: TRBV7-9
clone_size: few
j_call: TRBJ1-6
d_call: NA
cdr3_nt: TGTGCCAGCAGCTTCTCGGGTAACAATTCACCCCTCCACTTT
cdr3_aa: CASSFSGNNSPLHF

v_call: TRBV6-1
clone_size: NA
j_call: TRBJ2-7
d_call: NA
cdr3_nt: TGTGCCAGCTTATACTCGGGCCGGCAGTACTTC
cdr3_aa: CASLYSGRQYF

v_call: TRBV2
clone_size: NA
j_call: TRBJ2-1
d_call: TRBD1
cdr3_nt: TGTGCCAGCAGCCCAAACACAGGGGGCGTCCGATACAATGAGCAGTTCTTC
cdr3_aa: CASSPNTGGVRYNEQFF

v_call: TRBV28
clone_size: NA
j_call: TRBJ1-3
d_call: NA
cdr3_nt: TGTGCCAGCAGTTTCCTCGGGGCCCACACCATATATTTT
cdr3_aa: CASSFLGAHTIYF

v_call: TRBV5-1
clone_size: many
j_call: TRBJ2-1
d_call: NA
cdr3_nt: TGCGCCAGCAGCCTTGGGGGCCTATCTTACAATGAGCAGTTCTTC
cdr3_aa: CASSLGGLSYNEQFF

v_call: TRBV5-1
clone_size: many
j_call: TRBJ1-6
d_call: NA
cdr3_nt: TGCGCCAGCAGCTTGGAGGTTTCTTCACCCCTCCACTTT
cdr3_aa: CASSLEVSSPLHF

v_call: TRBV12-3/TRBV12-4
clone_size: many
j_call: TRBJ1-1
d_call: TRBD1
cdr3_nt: TGTGCCAGCAGTCTGCGAGGGGACAGGGGGCCAGCTTTCTTT
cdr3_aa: CASSLRGDRGPAFF

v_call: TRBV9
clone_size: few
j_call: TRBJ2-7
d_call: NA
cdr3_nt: TGTGCCAGCAGCGCCTTGACCTCAGGGGTTGGCGGCGAGCAGTACTTC
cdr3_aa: CASSALTSGVGGEQYF